This entry describes one T cell receptor beta chain. As processed by the authors: Scientists estimated how many nucleated cells there were by amplifying reference gene primers. Profiled with immunoSEQ multiplex PCR; TCRdb holds only in-frame clones, not every one. The D gene and trimming were derived from the DNA, and the V and J assignments and clone size from that table. Among some 20,000 clones, roughly 87% were seen once, and the ten largest hold about 8.3%. The record originates from a study of blood T cell repertoires in COVID-19. Background on the study: COVID-19 samples collected from the United States, Italy and Spain covered acute and convalescent phases. In each case, the material was cDNA or gDNA derived from T cells, B-cell-depleted T cells, or PBMCs.

There are 17 residues in the CDR3. Germline values: CDR1 SQVTM, CDR2 ANQGSEA. V lost 0 bases and J lost 5; bases outside the gene matches: 12. The rearrangement joins TRBV29-1 to TRBJ1-2; 10 bases align to TRBD1. Sequencing was carried out using peripheral blood. The receptor's source is a human donor in a cohort sampled during active COVID-19. The donor label of this sample is uncertain. CDR3 bases: TGCAGCGTTGAAGATCGGGGAACGGGACAGGGGAGATATGGCTACACCTTC. This translates into CSVEDRGTGQGRYGYTF.